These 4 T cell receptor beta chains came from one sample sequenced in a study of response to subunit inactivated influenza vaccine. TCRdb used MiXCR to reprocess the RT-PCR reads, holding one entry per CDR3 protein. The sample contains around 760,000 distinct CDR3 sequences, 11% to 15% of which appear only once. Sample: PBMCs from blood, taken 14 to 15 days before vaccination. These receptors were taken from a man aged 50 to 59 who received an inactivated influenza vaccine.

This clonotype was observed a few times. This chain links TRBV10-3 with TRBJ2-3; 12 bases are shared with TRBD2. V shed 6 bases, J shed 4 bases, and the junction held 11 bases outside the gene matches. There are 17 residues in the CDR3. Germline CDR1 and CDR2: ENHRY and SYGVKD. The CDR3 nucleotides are TGTGCCATCAGACCTAGCGGGGGGGCACAGTACGCAGATACGCAGTATTTT. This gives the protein CAIRPSGGAQYADTQYF.

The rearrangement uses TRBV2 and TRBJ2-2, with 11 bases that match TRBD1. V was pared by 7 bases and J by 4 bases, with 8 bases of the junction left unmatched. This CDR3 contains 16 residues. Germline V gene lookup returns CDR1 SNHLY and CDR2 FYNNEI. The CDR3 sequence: CASNALGQGGTGELFF. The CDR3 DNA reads TGTGCCAGCAATGCCCTGGGACAGGGGGGCACCGGGGAGCTGTTTTTT.

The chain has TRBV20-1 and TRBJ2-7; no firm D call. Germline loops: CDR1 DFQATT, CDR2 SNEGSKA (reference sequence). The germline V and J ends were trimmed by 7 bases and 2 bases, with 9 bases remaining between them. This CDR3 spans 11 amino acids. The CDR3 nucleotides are TGCAGTGGTTTGAAGGCCTACGAGCAGTACTTC. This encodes CSGLKAYEQYF.

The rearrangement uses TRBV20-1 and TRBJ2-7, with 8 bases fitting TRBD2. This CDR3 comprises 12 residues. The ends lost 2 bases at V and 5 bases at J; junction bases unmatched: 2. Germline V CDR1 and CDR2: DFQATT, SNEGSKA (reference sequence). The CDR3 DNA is TGCAGTGCTAGACCGGGACTAGACGAGCAGTACTTC. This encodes CSARPGLDEQYF.